This TCR beta chain is drawn from a study of blood T cells in healthy people across ages. This clonotype occurred many times. Its matching antigen is unknown. A J-beta primer mix and a sample-barcoded 5' primer were used in a second PCR of roughly 6 to 12 cycles. MiXCR, applied by TCRdb to the 5' RACE reads, yields one record per CDR3 protein. The sample contains 630,000 or so distinct CDR3 sequences, around 31% of which appear only once. The CDR3 totals 14 residues. V gave up 5 bases and J gave up 2 bases, with 14 bases separating them. The germline V gene has CDR1 SGHRS and CDR2 YFSETQ. Study conclusions and caveats: Diversity of TCR beta per million T cells declined in a roughly linear way with age. Whereas aged donors had fewer naive CD4+ cells, long-lived donors had more of them and higher diversity.

The sample comprised blood. This receptor was obtained from a woman aged 80 or over in good health. The chain carries TRBV5-1 and TRBJ2-7, with unresolved D. CDR3 bases: TGCGCCAGCAGTTCTGGAGACAAACCCTACGAGCAGTACTTC. As protein: CASSSGDKPYEQYF. The variable domain in full, with the rest retrieved from reference TRBV5-1 and TRBJ2-7, is KAGVTQTPRYLIKTRGQQVTLSCSPISGHRSVSWYQQTPGQGLQFLFEYFSETQRNKGNFPGRFSGRQFSNSRSEMNVSTLELGDSALYLCASSSGDKPYEQYFGPGTRLTVT.